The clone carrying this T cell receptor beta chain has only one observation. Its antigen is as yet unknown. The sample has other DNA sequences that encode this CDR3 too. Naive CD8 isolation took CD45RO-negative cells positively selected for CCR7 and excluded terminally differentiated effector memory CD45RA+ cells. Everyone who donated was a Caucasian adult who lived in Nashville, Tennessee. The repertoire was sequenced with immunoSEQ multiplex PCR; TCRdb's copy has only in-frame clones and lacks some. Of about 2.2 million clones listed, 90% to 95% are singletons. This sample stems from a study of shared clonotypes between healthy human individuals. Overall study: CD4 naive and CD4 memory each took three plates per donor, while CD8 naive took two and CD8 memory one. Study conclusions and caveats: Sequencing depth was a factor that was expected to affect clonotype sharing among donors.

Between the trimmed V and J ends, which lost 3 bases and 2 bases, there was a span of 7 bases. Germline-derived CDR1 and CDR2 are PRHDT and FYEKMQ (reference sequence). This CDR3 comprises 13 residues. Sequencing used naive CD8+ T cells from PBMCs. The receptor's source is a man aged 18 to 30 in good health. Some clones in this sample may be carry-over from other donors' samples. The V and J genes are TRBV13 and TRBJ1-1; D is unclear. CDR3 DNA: TGTGCCAGCAGCTTGGGCCAAAACACTGAAGCTTTCTTT. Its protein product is CASSLGQNTEAFF.